Listed below are T cell receptor beta chains from one sample, sequenced in a study of CD8+ T cells in alopecia areata. Libraries were prepared by immunoSEQ multiplex PCR; TCRdb keeps only in-frame clonotypes and omits some of them. The data contain 200,000 to 250,000 clones, roughly three fifths of them singletons. The sample consisted of CD8+ T cells sorted from blood. The receptors derive from a human donor in good health. The CDR3 runs from the conserved cysteine through the conserved F or W. A D gene is named only where the DNA matches it firmly. Only some rows state a clone size, as once, few, many or a class for expanded clones.

V gene: TRBV5-1; D gene: -; clone size: -; J gene: TRBJ1-2; CDR3 DNA: TGCGCCAGCAGCTTGACGACGTCCTATGGCTACACCTTC; CDR3 protein: CASSLTTSYGYTF
V gene: TRBV6-5; D gene: -; clone size: -; J gene: TRBJ1-2; CDR3 DNA: TGTGCCAGCAGGTCCGGGGAAAACTATGGCTACACCTTC; CDR3 protein: CASRSGENYGYTF
V gene: TRBV5-1; D gene: -; clone size: -; J gene: TRBJ2-7; CDR3 DNA: TGCGCCAGCAGCTGGGGAACGGAGGAGCAGTACTTC; CDR3 protein: CASSWGTEEQYF
V gene: TRBV7-2; D gene: TRBD1; clone size: -; J gene: TRBJ2-6; CDR3 DNA: TGTGCCAGCAGGTTCACAGGGGCTGGGGCCAACGTCCTGACTTTC; CDR3 protein: CASRFTGAGANVLTF
V gene: TRBV30; D gene: -; clone size: -; J gene: TRBJ2-1; CDR3 DNA: TGTGCCTGGAACCCTTCAGGGGTTGAAGAGCAGTTCTTC; CDR3 protein: CAWNPSGVEEQFF
V gene: TRBV18; D gene: -; clone size: -; J gene: TRBJ1-6; CDR3 DNA: TGTGCCAGCTCAACCCCAGAGGAGGGGGACTCACCCCTCCACTTT; CDR3 protein: CASSTPEEGDSPLHF
V gene: TRBV29-1; D gene: -; clone size: -; J gene: TRBJ1-2; CDR3 DNA: TGCAGCGTTATCCGGGACGGGGCTAACTATGGCTACACCTTC; CDR3 protein: CSVIRDGANYGYTF
V gene: TRBV2; D gene: TRBD1; clone size: -; J gene: TRBJ2-5; CDR3 DNA: TGTGCCAGCAGAGTCCGGGACAGAGAAGAGACCCAGTACTTC; CDR3 protein: CASRVRDREETQYF
V gene: TRBV9; D gene: -; clone size: -; J gene: TRBJ1-6; CDR3 DNA: TGTGCCAGCAGCGGAGCCTCCTATAATTCACCCCTCCACTTT; CDR3 protein: CASSGASYNSPLHF
V gene: TRBV11-1; D gene: TRBD1; clone size: -; J gene: TRBJ1-2; CDR3 DNA: TGTGCCAGCAGCTTGACCGGGACAGGACATGGCTACACCTTC; CDR3 protein: CASSLTGTGHGYTF
V gene: TRBV27; D gene: -; clone size: -; J gene: TRBJ2-7; CDR3 DNA: TGTGCCAGCGCCATGGGGGAAGCCTACGAGCAGTACTTC; CDR3 protein: CASAMGEAYEQYF
V gene: TRBV27; D gene: -; clone size: once; J gene: TRBJ1-2; CDR3 DNA: TGTGCCAGCAGTTCATTTAGCCAGGGACCTGGTGGCTACACCTTC; CDR3 protein: CASSSFSQGPGGYTF
V gene: TRBV10-3; D gene: TRBD2; clone size: few; J gene: TRBJ2-5; CDR3 DNA: TGTGCCATCAGTGAGTTGGCGGGGGTCCCCCCGTACCAAGAGACCCAGTACTTC; CDR3 protein: CAISELAGVPPYQETQYF
V gene: TRBV29-1; D gene: -; clone size: -; J gene: TRBJ2-7; CDR3 DNA: TGCAGCGTTGTCCGTGGGTACGAGCAGTACTTC; CDR3 protein: CSVVRGYEQYF
V gene: TRBV27; D gene: TRBD1; clone size: few; J gene: TRBJ1-2; CDR3 DNA: TGTGCCAGCAGTCCCCGGACAGGGTTTGACGGCTACACCTTC; CDR3 protein: CASSPRTGFDGYTF
V gene: TRBV6-1; D gene: -; clone size: few; J gene: TRBJ1-6; CDR3 DNA: TGTGCCAGCAGCGAAAGGCCTGATAATTCACCCCTCCACTTT; CDR3 protein: CASSERPDNSPLHF
V gene: TRBV5-6; D gene: TRBD1; clone size: few; J gene: TRBJ1-5; CDR3 DNA: TGTGCCAGCAGCTACGGGACAGGCCTCAATCAGCCCCAGCATTTT; CDR3 protein: CASSYGTGLNQPQHF
V gene: TRBV28; D gene: -; clone size: -; J gene: TRBJ1-4; CDR3 DNA: TGTGCCAGCAGTTTGACTATAGAAAAACTGTTTTTT; CDR3 protein: CASSLTIEKLFF
V gene: TRBV7-8; D gene: TRBD2; clone size: -; J gene: TRBJ2-5; CDR3 DNA: TGTGCCAGCAGCCCCTCGCTAGGACTAGCGGGGTTTCAAGAGACCCAGTACTTC; CDR3 protein: CASSPSLGLAGFQETQYF
V gene: TRBV7-9; D gene: -; clone size: few; J gene: TRBJ1-5; CDR3 DNA: TGTGCCAGCAGCCCGGGCCTTAGCAATCAGCCCCAGCATTTT; CDR3 protein: CASSPGLSNQPQHF
V gene: TRBV9; D gene: -; clone size: -; J gene: TRBJ2-5; CDR3 DNA: TGTGCCAGCAGCGGGGAGACCCAGTACTTC; CDR3 protein: CASSGETQYF
V gene: TRBV6-1; D gene: -; clone size: -; J gene: TRBJ2-5; CDR3 DNA: TGTGCCAGCAGTGGGACCGCTAGCACCGGAGAGACCCAGTACTTC; CDR3 protein: CASSGTASTGETQYF
V gene: TRBV4-1; D gene: TRBD1; clone size: few; J gene: TRBJ2-7; CDR3 DNA: TGCGCCAGCAGCCCACGGGACAGTCACGACGAGCAGTACTTC; CDR3 protein: CASSPRDSHDEQYF
V gene: TRBV19; D gene: -; clone size: few; J gene: TRBJ1-1; CDR3 DNA: TGTGCCGTAAGAACCGACGGAATGAACACTGAAGCTTTCTTT; CDR3 protein: CAVRTDGMNTEAFF
V gene: TRBV25-1; D gene: -; clone size: -; J gene: TRBJ1-1; CDR3 DNA: TGTGCCAGCTCCATCGGCACGAACACTGAAGCTTTCTTT; CDR3 protein: CASSIGTNTEAFF
V gene: TRBV5-6; D gene: -; clone size: -; J gene: TRBJ1-3; CDR3 DNA: TGTGCCAGCAGCTTTGGCAGAACTGGAAACACCATATATTTT; CDR3 protein: CASSFGRTGNTIYF
V gene: TRBV13; D gene: -; clone size: few; J gene: TRBJ1-6; CDR3 DNA: TGTGCCAGCGGTCAGGGGAGCTCCTATAATTCACCCCTCCACTTT; CDR3 protein: CASGQGSSYNSPLHF